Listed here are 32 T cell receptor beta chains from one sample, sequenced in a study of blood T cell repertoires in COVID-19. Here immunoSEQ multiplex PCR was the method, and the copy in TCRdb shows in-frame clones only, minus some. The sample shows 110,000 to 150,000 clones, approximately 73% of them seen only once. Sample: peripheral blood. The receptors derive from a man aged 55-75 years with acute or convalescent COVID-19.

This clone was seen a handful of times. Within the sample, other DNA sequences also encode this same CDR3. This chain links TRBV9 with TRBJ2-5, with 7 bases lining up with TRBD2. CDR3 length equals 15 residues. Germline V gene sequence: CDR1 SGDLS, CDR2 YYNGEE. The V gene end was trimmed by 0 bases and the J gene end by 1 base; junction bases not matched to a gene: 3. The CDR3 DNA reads TGTGCCAGCAGCGTAGGTCCTAGCGGCCAAGAGACCCAGTACTTC. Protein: CASSVGPSGQETQYF.

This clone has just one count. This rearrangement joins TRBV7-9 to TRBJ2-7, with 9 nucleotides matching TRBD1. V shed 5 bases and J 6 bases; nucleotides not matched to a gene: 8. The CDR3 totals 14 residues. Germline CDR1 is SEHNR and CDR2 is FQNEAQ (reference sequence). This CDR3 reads CASSPGQGMREQYF. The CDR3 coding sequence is TGTGCCAGCAGCCCTGGACAGGGGATGCGCGAGCAGTACTTC.

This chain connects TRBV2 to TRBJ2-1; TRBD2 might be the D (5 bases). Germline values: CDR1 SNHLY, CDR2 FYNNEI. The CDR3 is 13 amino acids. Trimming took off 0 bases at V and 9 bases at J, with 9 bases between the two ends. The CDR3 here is CASSEARAGEQFF. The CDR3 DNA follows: TGTGCCAGCAGTGAAGCGCGGGCGGGTGAGCAGTTCTTC.

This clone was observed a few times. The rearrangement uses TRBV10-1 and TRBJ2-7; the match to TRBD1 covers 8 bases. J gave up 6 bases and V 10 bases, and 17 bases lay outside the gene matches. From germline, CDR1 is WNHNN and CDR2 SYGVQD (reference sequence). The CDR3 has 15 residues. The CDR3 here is CANPWLGQGFREQYF. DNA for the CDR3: TGCGCCAACCCATGGCTAGGACAGGGTTTCCGCGAGCAGTACTTC.

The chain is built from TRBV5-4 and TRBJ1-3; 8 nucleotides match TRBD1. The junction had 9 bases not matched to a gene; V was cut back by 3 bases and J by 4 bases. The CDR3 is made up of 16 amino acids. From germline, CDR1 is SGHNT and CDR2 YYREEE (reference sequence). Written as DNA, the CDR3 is TGTGCCAGCAGCTCCCCGCAGGGGGCGAAAGGAAACACCATATATTTT. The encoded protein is CASSSPQGAKGNTIYF.

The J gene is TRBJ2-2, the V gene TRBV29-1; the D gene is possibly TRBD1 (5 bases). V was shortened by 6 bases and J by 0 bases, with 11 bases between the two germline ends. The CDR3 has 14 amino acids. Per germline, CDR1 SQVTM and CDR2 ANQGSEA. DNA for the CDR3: TGCAGCGTCCGCACAGGACCGAACACCGGGGAGCTGTTTTTT. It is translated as CSVRTGPNTGELFF.

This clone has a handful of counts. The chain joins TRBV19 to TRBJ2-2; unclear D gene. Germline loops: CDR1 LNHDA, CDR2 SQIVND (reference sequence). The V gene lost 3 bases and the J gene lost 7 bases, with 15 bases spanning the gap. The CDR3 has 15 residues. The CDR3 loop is CASSISLVTVGELFF. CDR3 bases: TGTGCCAGTAGTATTTCCTTAGTAACCGTCGGGGAGCTGTTTTTT.

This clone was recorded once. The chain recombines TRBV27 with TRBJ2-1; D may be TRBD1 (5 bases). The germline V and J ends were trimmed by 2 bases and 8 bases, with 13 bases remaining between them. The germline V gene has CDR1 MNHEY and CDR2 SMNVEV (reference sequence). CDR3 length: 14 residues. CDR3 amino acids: CASSLMGRVDEQFF. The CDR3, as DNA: TGTGCCAGCAGTTTAATGGGCAGGGTCGATGAGCAGTTCTTC.

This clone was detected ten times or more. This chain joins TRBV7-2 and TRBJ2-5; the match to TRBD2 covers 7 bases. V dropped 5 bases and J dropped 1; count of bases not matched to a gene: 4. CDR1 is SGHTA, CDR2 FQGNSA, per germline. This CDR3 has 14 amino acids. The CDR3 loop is CASSPTSVQETQYF. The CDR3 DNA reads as TGTGCCAGCAGCCCAACTAGCGTCCAAGAGACCCAGTACTTC. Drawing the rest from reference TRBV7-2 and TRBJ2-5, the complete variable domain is GAGVSQSPSNKVTEKGKDVELRCDPISGHTALYWYRQSLGQGLEFLIYFQGNSAPDKSGLPSDRFSAERTGGSVSTLTIQRTQQEDSAVYLCASSPTSVQETQYFGPGTRLLVL.

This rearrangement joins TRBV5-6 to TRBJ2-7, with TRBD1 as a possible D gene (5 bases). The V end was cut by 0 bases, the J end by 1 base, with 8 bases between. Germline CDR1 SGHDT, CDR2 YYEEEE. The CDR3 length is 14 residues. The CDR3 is CASSLGTSSYEQYF. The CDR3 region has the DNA TGTGCCAGCAGCTTGGGGACATCTTCCTACGAGCAGTACTTC. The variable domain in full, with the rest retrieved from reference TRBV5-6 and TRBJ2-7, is DAGVTQSPTHLIKTRGQQVTLRCSPKSGHDTVSWYQQALGQGPQFIFQYYEEEERQRGNFPDRFSGHQFPNYSSELNVNALLLGDSALYLCASSLGTSSYEQYFGPGTRLTVT.

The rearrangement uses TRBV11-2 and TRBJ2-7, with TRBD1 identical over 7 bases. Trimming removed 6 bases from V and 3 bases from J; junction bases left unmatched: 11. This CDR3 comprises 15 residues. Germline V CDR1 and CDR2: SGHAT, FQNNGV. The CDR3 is CASSPRTGLFYEQYF. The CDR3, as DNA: TGTGCCAGCAGTCCAAGGACAGGTTTATTCTACGAGCAGTACTTC.

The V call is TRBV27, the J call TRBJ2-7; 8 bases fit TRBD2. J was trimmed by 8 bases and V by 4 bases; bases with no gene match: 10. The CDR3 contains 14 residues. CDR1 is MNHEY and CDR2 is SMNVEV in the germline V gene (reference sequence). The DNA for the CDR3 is TGTGCCAGCAGTTCGGGACTAGTTATGGCCCAGCAGTACTTC. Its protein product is CASSSGLVMAQQYF.

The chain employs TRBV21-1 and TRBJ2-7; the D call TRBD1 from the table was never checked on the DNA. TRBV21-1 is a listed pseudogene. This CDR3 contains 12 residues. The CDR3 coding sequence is TGTGCCAGCAGCCAGGGTCAAAGCGAGCAGTACTTC. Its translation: CASSQGQSEQYF.

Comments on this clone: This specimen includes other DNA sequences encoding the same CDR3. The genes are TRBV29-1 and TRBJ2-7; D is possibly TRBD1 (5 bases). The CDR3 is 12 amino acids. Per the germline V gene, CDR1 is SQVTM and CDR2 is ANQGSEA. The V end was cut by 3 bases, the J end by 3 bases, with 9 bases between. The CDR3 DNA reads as TGCAGCGTTGAGGGGCAGGGCTACGAGCAGTACTTC. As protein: CSVEGQGYEQYF.

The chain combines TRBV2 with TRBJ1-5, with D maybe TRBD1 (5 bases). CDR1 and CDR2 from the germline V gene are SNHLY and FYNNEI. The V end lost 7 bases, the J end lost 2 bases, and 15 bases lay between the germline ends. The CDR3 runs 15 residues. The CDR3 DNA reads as TGTGCCAGCACCTCTGGCAGGGCGGGCAATCAGCCCCAGCATTTT. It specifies CASTSGRAGNQPQHF.

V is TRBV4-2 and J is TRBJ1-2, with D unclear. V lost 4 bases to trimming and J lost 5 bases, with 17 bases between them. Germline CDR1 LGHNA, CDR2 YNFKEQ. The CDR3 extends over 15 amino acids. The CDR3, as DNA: TGTGCCAGCAGCCCGGAGGGATCCAGGAATTATGGCTACACCTTC. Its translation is CASSPEGSRNYGYTF.

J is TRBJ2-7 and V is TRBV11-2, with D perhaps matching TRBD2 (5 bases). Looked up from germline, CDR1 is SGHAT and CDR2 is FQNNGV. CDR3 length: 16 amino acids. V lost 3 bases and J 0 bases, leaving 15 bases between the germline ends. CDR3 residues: CASSFAGLTISYEQYF. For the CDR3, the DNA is TGTGCCAGCAGCTTTGCAGGACTTACAATCTCCTACGAGCAGTACTTC.

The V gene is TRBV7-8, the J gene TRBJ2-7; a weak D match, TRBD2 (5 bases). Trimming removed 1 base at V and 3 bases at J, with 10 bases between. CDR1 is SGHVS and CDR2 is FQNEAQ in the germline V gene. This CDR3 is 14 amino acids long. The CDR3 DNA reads TGTGCCAGCAGCTTAGAAGTTGGAGGCTACGAGCAGTACTTC. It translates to CASSLEVGGYEQYF. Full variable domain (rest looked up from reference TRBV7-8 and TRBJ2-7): GAGVSQSPRYKVAKRGQDVALRCDPISGHVSLFWYQQALGQGPEFLTYFQNEAQLDKSGLPSDRFFAERPEGSVSTLKIQRTQQEDSAVYLCASSLEVGGYEQYFGPGTRLTVT.

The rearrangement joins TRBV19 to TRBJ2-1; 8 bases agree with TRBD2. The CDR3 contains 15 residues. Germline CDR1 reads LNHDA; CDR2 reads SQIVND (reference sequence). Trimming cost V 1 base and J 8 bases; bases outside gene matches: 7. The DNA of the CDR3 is TGTGCCAGTAGTATAGGGAGCGGGAGAGGGTATGAGCAGTTCTTC. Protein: CASSIGSGRGYEQFF.

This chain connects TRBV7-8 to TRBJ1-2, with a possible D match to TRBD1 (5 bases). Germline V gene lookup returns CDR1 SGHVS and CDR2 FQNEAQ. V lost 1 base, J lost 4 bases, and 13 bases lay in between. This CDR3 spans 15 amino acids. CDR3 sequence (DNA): TGTGCCAGCAGCTTAGGTTTGCGACAGAGCTATGGCTACACCTTC. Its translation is CASSLGLRQSYGYTF.

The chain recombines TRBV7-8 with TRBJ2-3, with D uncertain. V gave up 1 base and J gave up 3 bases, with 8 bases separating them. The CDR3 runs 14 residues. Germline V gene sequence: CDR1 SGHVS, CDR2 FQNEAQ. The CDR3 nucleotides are TGTGCCAGCAGCTTAGATGCGCGAACAGATACGCAGTATTTT. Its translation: CASSLDARTDTQYF. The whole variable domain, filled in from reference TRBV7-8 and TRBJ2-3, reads GAGVSQSPRYKVAKRGQDVALRCDPISGHVSLFWYQQALGQGPEFLTYFQNEAQLDKSGLPSDRFFAERPEGSVSTLKIQRTQQEDSAVYLCASSLDARTDTQYFGPGTRLTVL.

DNA of the CDR3: TGTGCCAGCAGTTACTCGGGACAGGGATACAATGAGCAGTTCTTC. It encodes CASSYSGQGYNEQFF. The V and J genes are TRBV6-5 and TRBJ2-1, with 9 bases fitting TRBD1. The length of the CDR3 is 15 residues. V gave up 0 bases and J gave up 4 bases; unmatched junction bases: 1. Germline values: CDR1 MNHEY, CDR2 SVGAGI.

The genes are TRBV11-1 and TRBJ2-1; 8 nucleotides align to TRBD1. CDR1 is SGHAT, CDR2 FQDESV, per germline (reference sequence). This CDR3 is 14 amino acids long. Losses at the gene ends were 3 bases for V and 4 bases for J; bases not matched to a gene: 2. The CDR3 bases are TGTGCCAGCAGCTTCGGGACAGGTTACAATGAGCAGTTCTTC. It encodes CASSFGTGYNEQFF.

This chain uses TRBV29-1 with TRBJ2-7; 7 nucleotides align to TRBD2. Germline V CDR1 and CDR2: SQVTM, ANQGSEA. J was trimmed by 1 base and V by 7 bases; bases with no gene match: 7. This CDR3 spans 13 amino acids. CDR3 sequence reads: CSARGLTSYEQYF. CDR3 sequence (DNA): TGCAGCGCACGGGGACTAACATCCTACGAGCAGTACTTC.

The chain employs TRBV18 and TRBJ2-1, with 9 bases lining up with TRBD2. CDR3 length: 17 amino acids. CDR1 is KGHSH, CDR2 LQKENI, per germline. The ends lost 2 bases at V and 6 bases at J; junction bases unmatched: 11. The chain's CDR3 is CASSPGASGTLGNEQFF. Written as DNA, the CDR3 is TGTGCCAGCTCACCAGGGGCTAGCGGGACCCTTGGCAATGAGCAGTTCTTC.

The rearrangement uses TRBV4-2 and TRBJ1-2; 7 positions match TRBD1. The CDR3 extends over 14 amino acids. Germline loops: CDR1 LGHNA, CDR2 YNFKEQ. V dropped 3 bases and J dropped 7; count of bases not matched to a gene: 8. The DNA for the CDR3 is TGTGCCAGCAGCCAGAAAGACAGGGTAGGTGGCTACACCTTC. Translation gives CASSQKDRVGGYTF.

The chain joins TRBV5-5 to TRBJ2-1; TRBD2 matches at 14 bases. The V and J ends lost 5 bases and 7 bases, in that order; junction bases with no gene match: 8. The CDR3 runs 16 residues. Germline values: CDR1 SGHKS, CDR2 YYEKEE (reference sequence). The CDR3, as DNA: TGTGCCAGCAGTACTCGGACTAGCGGGAGGATTAATGAGCAGTTCTTC. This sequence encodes CASSTRTSGRINEQFF.

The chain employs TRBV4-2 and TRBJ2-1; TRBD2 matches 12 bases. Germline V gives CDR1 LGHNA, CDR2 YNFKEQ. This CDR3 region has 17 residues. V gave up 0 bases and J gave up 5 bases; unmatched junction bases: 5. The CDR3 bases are TGTGCCAGCAGCCAAGATAGGACTAGCGGGATGGACAATGAGCAGTTCTTC. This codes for CASSQDRTSGMDNEQFF.

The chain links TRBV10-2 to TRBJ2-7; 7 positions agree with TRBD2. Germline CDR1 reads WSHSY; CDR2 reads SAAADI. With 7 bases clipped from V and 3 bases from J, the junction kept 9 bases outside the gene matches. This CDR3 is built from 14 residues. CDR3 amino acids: CASTLGLGLYEQYF. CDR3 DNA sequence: TGCGCCAGCACCTTAGGACTAGGGCTCTACGAGCAGTACTTC.

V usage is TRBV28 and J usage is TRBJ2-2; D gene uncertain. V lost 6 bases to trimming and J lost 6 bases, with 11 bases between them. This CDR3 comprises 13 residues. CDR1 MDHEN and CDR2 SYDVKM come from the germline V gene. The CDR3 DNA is TGTGCCAGCAGGGTAGTCTCGTCCGGGGAGCTGTTTTTT. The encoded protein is CASRVVSSGELFF.

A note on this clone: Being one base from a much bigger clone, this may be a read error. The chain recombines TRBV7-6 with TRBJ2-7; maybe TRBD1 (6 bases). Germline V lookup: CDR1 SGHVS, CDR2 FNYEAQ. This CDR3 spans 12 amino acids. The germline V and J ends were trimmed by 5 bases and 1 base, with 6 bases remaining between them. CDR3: CASSGQSYEQYF. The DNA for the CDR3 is TGTGCCAGCAGCGGACAGTCCTACGAGCAGTACTTC.

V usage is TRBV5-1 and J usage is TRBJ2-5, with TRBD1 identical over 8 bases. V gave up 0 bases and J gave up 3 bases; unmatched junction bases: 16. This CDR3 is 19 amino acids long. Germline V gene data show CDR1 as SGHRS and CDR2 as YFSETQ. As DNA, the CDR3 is TGCGCCAGCAGCTTGGCTCGCTCCAGGGGGCAGGAGATCAAAGAGACCCAGTACTTC. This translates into CASSLARSRGQEIKETQYF.